These 12 T cell receptor beta chains were sequenced from one sample in a study of shared clonotypes between healthy human individuals. Repertoires were generated with immunoSEQ multiplex PCR, while TCRdb's copy carries only in-frame clones and drops some. Among some 530,000 clones, 60% to 80% were seen once, and the ten largest hold about 12%. What was sequenced was PBMCs. These receptors were collected from a woman in her thirties or forties in good health. Some clones in this sample may be carry-over from other donors' samples.

V usage is TRBV4-2 and J usage is TRBJ2-2, with D tentatively TRBD2 (6 bases). Germline loops: CDR1 LGHNA, CDR2 YNFKEQ. This CDR3 contains 15 residues. V was pared by 1 base and J by 8 bases, with 14 bases between. DNA for the CDR3: TGTGCCAGCAGCCAAGCGGGACTCCAAAGGGGGGAGCTGTTTTTT. Its translation is CASSQAGLQRGELFF.

V gene TRBV5-1 combines with J gene TRBJ1-2; TRBD1 aligns across 7 bases. The junction had 11 bases not matched to a gene; V was cut back by 4 bases and J by 8 bases. CDR3 length equals 14 residues. Germline assignment: CDR1 SGHRS and CDR2 YFSETQ. This CDR3 reads CASSSLQGSGGYTF. CDR3 in DNA: TGCGCCAGCAGCAGCCTACAGGGGAGTGGGGGCTACACCTTC.

In the case of this clone: Given a much more abundant clone one base away, this may be a read error. This same CDR3 is encoded by further DNA sequences in the sample. The chain carries TRBV6-1 and TRBJ2-5; maybe TRBD2 (6 bases). V shed 3 bases and J shed 2 bases, with 16 bases lying between them. This CDR3 has 16 amino acids. From germline, CDR1 is MNHNS and CDR2 SASEGT. CDR3: CASSEGGSGVQETQYF. The CDR3 nucleotides read TGTGCCAGCAGTGAGGGGGGTAGCGGTGTACAAGAGACCCAGTACTTC.

This clone appeared once. Its ends do not fully match the called genes, so a read error is possible. The CDR3 sequence: CASSRDTTDTQYF. DNA for the CDR3: TGTGCTAGCAGTCGGGACACCACAGATACGCAGTATTTT. This chain joins TRBV7-7 and TRBJ2-3; possibly TRBD1 for D (6 bases). The germline V gene encodes CDR1 SSHAT and CDR2 FNYEAQ (reference sequence). This CDR3 contains 13 residues.

The chain links TRBV5-6 to TRBJ2-3; TRBD2 matches 8 bases. CDR3 length equals 14 residues. Germline V gene data show CDR1 as SGHDT and CDR2 as YYEEEE. Germline trimming cut 6 bases from V and 4 bases from J; bases unmatched to any gene: 7. CDR3 nucleotide sequence: TGTGCCAGCACCCGAGGACTAGCTCCAGATACGCAGTATTTT. Its protein is CASTRGLAPDTQYF.

V usage is TRBV7-3 and J usage is TRBJ2-3; possible D gene TRBD2, 5 bases. This CDR3 is built from 12 residues. Trimming took off 3 bases at V and 7 bases at J, with 8 bases between the two ends. The germline V gene encodes CDR1 SGHTA and CDR2 FQGTGA. CDR3 sequence: CASSFGSNTQYF. The CDR3 DNA reads as TGTGCCAGCAGCTTTGGGAGCAATACGCAGTATTTT. The whole variable domain, remainder taken from reference TRBV7-3 and TRBJ2-3, is GAGVSQTPSNKVTEKGKYVELRCDPISGHTALYWYRQSLGQGPEFLIYFQGTGAADDSGLPNDRFFAVRPEGSVSTLKIQRTERGDSAVYLCASSFGSNTQYFGPGTRLTVL.

The CDR3 is CASSPGLGVETQYF. CDR3 bases: TGTGCCAGCAGCCCAGGACTAGGGGTAGAGACCCAGTACTTC. The chain combines TRBV7-7 with TRBJ2-5; 7 bases are a match to TRBD2. Germline CDR1 is SSHAT and CDR2 is FNYEAQ (reference sequence). With 5 bases clipped from V and 4 bases from J, the junction kept 7 bases outside the gene matches. This CDR3 is 14 amino acids long.

This chain connects TRBV18 to TRBJ2-1, with TRBD1 matching over 7 bases. This CDR3 has 15 residues. Unmatched junction bases numbered 5, after V lost 4 bases and J lost 2 bases. Germline-derived CDR1 and CDR2 are KGHSH and LQKENI. The CDR3 sequence: CASSLQGDPYNEQFF. Here the CDR3 DNA reads TGTGCCAGCTCACTCCAGGGGGATCCCTACAATGAGCAGTTCTTC. The full variable domain, with the rest looked up from reference TRBV18 and TRBJ2-1, is NAGVMQNPRHLVRRRGQEARLRCSPMKGHSHVYWYRQLPEEGLKFMVYLQKENIIDESGMPKERFSAEFPKEGPSILRIQQVVRGDSAAYFCASSLQGDPYNEQFFGPGTRLTVL.

This clone appeared a few times. The chain combines TRBV30 with TRBJ2-1; possibly TRBD2 for D (5 bases). V gave up 5 bases and J gave up 8 bases, with 16 bases separating them. The germline gives CDR1 GTSNPN, CDR2 SVGIG (reference sequence). The CDR3 contains 13 residues. The chain's CDR3 is CAWSRGLRDEQFF. The CDR3 DNA sequence: TGTGCCTGGTCTCGAGGGCTTCGCGATGAGCAGTTCTTC.

The chain couples TRBV4-3 to TRBJ1-5, with D perhaps TRBD1 (6 bases). This CDR3 comprises 15 residues. The V end lost 0 bases, the J end lost 4 bases, and 10 bases lay between the germline ends. Per the germline V gene, CDR1 is LGHNA and CDR2 is YSLEER. In DNA form, the CDR3 reads TGCGCCAGCAGCCAAGATAGGACAGAGAATCAGCCCCAGCATTTT. Translation gives CASSQDRTENQPQHF.

The chain recombines TRBV4-2 with TRBJ2-1, with unresolved D. The CDR3 runs to 15 residues. V was shortened by 2 bases and J by 0 bases, with 8 bases between the two germline ends. Per the germline V gene, CDR1 is LGHNA and CDR2 is YNFKEQ. In DNA, the CDR3 is TGTGCCAGCAGCCAATTTCTGAGCTCCTACAATGAGCAGTTCTTC. It yields the protein CASSQFLSSYNEQFF.

This clone was observed many times. V and J are TRBV7-9 and TRBJ1-6, with D possibly TRBD1 on 6 matching bases. V was shortened by 3 bases and J by 7 bases, with 10 bases between the two germline ends. Germline V gene lookup returns CDR1 SEHNR and CDR2 FQNEAQ (reference sequence). The length of the CDR3 is 14 residues. The CDR3 is CASSFGGRNSPLHF. Written as DNA, the CDR3 is TGTGCCAGCAGCTTCGGGGGCAGAAATTCACCCCTCCACTTT.